Reported below is one T cell receptor beta chain. Per the original data handling: A per-sample median of about 95,000 TCRs was observed, with counts ranging from about 20,000 to 750,000. MiXCR, applied by TCRdb to the RACE reads, yields one record per CDR3 protein. The V and J calls here are based on TCRdb, not the publication. Among about 120,000 distinct CDR3 sequences listed, around an eighth were seen once. Indicated time point: pre-sensitization, week 0. Documented treatment: therapeutic diphenylcyclopropenone sensitization with weekly scalp DPC. These data come from a study of human T cells and chemical hapten exposure. Study as a whole: TCR yields per sample varied mostly from small pooled library volume differences.

The germline CDR1 and CDR2 sequences are MNHEY and SMNVEV (reference sequence). This CDR3 has 16 residues. V was clipped by 7 bases and J by 0 bases; unmatched bases: 8. The TCR comes from a woman aged 18-29 years with alopecia areata. Some clones in this sample may be carry-over from other donors' samples. The chain is built from TRBV27 and TRBJ2-3; 9 bases map to TRBD1. The starting material was whole blood, obtained in connection with sensitization to the hapten diphenylcyclopropenone (DPC). Written as DNA, the CDR3 is TGTGCCAGCAAAATCACAGGACAGGGGAGCACAGATACGCAGTATTTT. As protein: CASKITGQGSTDTQYF.